Shown below are 14 T cell receptor beta chains from a single sample sequenced in a study of blood T cell repertoires in COVID-19. The method was immunoSEQ multiplex PCR; TCRdb's version includes in-frame clones alone and lacks a portion of them. The table has under 200,000 clones, around 82% seen once. Material: peripheral blood. These receptor sequences come from a man between 18 and 35 years old with active or convalescent COVID-19.

This sequence joins TRBV4-2 and TRBJ1-1, with D possibly TRBD1 on 6 matching bases. Germline V gene data show CDR1 as LGHNA and CDR2 as YNFKEQ. The CDR3 is made up of 14 amino acids. V was pared by 4 bases and J by 3 bases, with 12 bases between. CDR3 in amino acids: CASSLQGGYTEAFF. DNA for the CDR3: TGTGCCAGCAGCCTACAGGGAGGGTACACTGAAGCTTTCTTT.

This chain connects TRBV9 to TRBJ1-6; a weak D match, TRBD1 (6 bases). V dropped 3 bases and J dropped 6 bases, with 10 bases sitting between them. This CDR3 is 14 amino acids long. Germline loops: CDR1 SGDLS, CDR2 YYNGEE. Here the CDR3 DNA reads TGTGCCAGCAGCGCGGGACACCCTAATTCACCCCTCCACTTT. Encoded protein: CASSAGHPNSPLHF. The full variable domain, with the rest looked up from reference TRBV9 and TRBJ1-6, is DSGVTQTPKHLITATGQRVTLRCSPRSGDLSVYWYQQSLDQGLQFLIQYYNGEERAKGNILERFSAQQFPDLHSELNLSSLELGDSALYFCASSAGHPNSPLHFGNGTRLTVT.

The chain uses TRBV7-2 and TRBJ2-1; TRBD2 agrees at 11 bases. The CDR3 is 15 amino acids. Trimming cost V 3 bases and J 2 bases; bases outside gene matches: 0. The germline V gene encodes CDR1 SGHTA and CDR2 FQGNSA. The CDR3 loop is CASSLTSGTYNEQFF. The DNA of the CDR3 is TGTGCCAGCAGCTTGACTAGCGGGACCTACAATGAGCAGTTCTTC.

This sequence joins TRBV28 and TRBJ1-2; tentatively, D is TRBD1 (6 bases). This CDR3 is 12 amino acids long. Per the germline V gene, CDR1 is MDHEN and CDR2 is SYDVKM. Trimming removed 7 bases at V and 2 bases at J, with 8 bases between. DNA for the CDR3: TGTGCCAGCACCGGACAGAACTATGGCTACACCTTC. This sequence encodes CASTGQNYGYTF.

The gene calls are TRBV5-4 and TRBJ1-4; TRBD1 matches at 10 bases. V was pared by 4 bases and J by 7 bases, with 4 bases of the junction left unmatched. In germline, CDR1 is SGHNT, CDR2 YYREEE (reference sequence). The length of the CDR3 is 14 residues. The CDR3 is CASSLGTGVEKLFF. CDR3 nucleotide sequence: TGTGCCAGCAGCCTCGGGACAGGGGTTGAAAAACTGTTTTTT. Filled out from reference TRBV5-4 and TRBJ1-4, the complete variable domain reads ETGVTQSPTHLIKTRGQQVTLRCSSQSGHNTVSWYQQALGQGPQFIFQYYREEENGRGNFPPRFSGLQFPNYSSELNVNALELDDSALYLCASSLGTGVEKLFFGSGTQLSVL.

The chain combines TRBV5-1 with TRBJ1-1; TRBD1 matches 7 bases. V lost 7 bases, J lost 4 bases, and 7 bases stayed unmatched. The germline gives CDR1 SGHRS, CDR2 YFSETQ. This CDR3 comprises 13 residues. CDR3 region: CASFLRQGTEAFF. CDR3 in DNA: TGCGCCAGCTTTCTTAGACAGGGCACTGAAGCTTTCTTT.

The gene calls are TRBV3-1 (or the pseudogene TRBV3-2) and TRBJ2-1; 8 positions match TRBD2. V trimming: 2 bases; J trimming: 3 bases; junction bases outside the gene matches: 0. This CDR3 is built from 14 residues. Germline V gives CDR1 LGHDT, CDR2 YNNKEL (reference sequence). The CDR3: CASSQTSGYNEQFF. Here the CDR3 DNA reads TGTGCCAGCAGCCAAACTAGCGGCTACAATGAGCAGTTCTTC.

This sequence joins TRBV2 and TRBJ1-5; TRBD1 aligns across 10 bases. Trimming removed 6 bases from V and 6 bases from J; junction bases left unmatched: 5. Germline V gives CDR1 SNHLY, CDR2 FYNNEI. The CDR3 extends over 14 amino acids. The CDR3 spells CASSGDRGPQPQHF. The CDR3 DNA sequence: TGTGCCAGCAGCGGCGACAGGGGGCCTCAGCCCCAGCATTTT.

The chain couples TRBV5-1 to TRBJ2-5; 7 bases align to TRBD2. This CDR3 has 15 residues. CDR1 and CDR2 (germline): SGHRS, YFSETQ. With V trimmed by 4 bases and J by 2 bases, 8 bases remained unmatched. The DNA for the CDR3 is TGCGCCAGCAGCCGGATAGCGGGCCCTCAAGAGACCCAGTACTTC. Amino acids: CASSRIAGPQETQYF.

The chain uses TRBV27 and TRBJ2-1; 8 nucleotides align to TRBD1. This CDR3 contains 11 residues. Germline V gene lookup returns CDR1 MNHEY and CDR2 SMNVEV (reference sequence). With V trimmed by 10 bases and J by 12 bases, 8 bases remained unmatched. The CDR3 coding sequence is TGTGCCACTTCACAGGGGGTAAGGCAGTTCTTC. Its translation: CATSQGVRQFF.

In its sample, this clone was seen once. The V gene is TRBV7-3, the J gene TRBJ2-1, with D possibly being TRBD2 (6 bases). The CDR3 extends over 15 amino acids. Germline loops: CDR1 SGHTA, CDR2 FQGTGA. V lost 1 base and J lost 8, with 15 bases in between. CDR3 nucleotides: TGTGCCAGCAGCTTAATCGTCCAGCCGGGGGATGAGCAGTTCTTC. Its protein is CASSLIVQPGDEQFF.

The gene calls are TRBV4-1 and TRBJ1-5, with a weak D call TRBD1 (5 bases). The germline gives CDR1 MGHRA, CDR2 YSYEKL. CDR3 length: 15 amino acids. Trimming took off 0 bases at V and 6 bases at J, with 12 bases between the two ends. Here the CDR3 reads CASSQEPGVGQPQHF. In DNA, the CDR3 is TGCGCCAGCAGCCAAGAGCCGGGGGTTGGTCAGCCCCAGCATTTT.

This clone came up once. The chain has TRBV5-6 and TRBJ2-7, with D possibly matching TRBD2 (6 bases). The ends were cut back, 4 bases at V and 3 bases at J, with 20 bases in the middle. This CDR3 region has 16 residues. Germline V gene lookup returns CDR1 SGHDT and CDR2 YYEEEE. For the CDR3, the DNA is TGTGCCAGCAGCGCTCGAGGGAGCGGGCGGAACTACGAGCAGTACTTC. Protein: CASSARGSGRNYEQYF.

This chain connects TRBV7-2 to TRBJ1-3; 8 bases are shared with TRBD1. The CDR3 sequence is 16 residues long. The trim removed 5 bases at V and 2 bases at J, leaving 8 bases unmatched. The germline CDR1 and CDR2 sequences are SGHTA and FQGNSA. The CDR3 region has the DNA TGTGCCAGCAGCCCGAGGACAGGGTTGGCTGGAAACACCATATATTTT. It encodes CASSPRTGLAGNTIYF.